A single sample gave rise to the 24 T cell receptor beta chains below, sequenced in a study of blood T cell repertoires in COVID-19. The method was immunoSEQ multiplex PCR; TCRdb's version includes in-frame clones alone and lacks a portion of them. The table shows 95,000 or so clones, with about 80% occurring only once. Sequencing was performed on peripheral blood. These receptors were obtained from a human donor in a cohort sampled during active COVID-19.

DNA for the CDR3: TGTGCCAGCAGCTCCCCGGGACAGCTGAATTCACCCCTCCACTTT. It yields the protein CASSSPGQLNSPLHF. The chain combines TRBV5-4 with TRBJ1-6, with 7 bases matching TRBD1. V lost 3 bases to trimming and J lost 7 bases; unmatched junction nucleotides: 7. CDR1 SGHNT and CDR2 YYREEE come from the germline V gene (reference sequence). CDR3 length equals 15 residues. The complete variable domain, with remaining parts taken from reference TRBV5-4 and TRBJ1-6, reads ETGVTQSPTHLIKTRGQQVTLRCSSQSGHNTVSWYQQALGQGPQFIFQYYREEENGRGNFPPRFSGLQFPNYSSELNVNALELDDSALYLCASSSPGQLNSPLHFGNGTRLTVT.

The V and J genes are TRBV29-1 and TRBJ2-6, with 9 bases fitting TRBD1. From germline, CDR1 is SQVTM and CDR2 ANQGSEA. The CDR3 has 16 residues. The V segment lost 6 bases and the J segment 0 bases; nucleotides outside the gene matches: 6. Here the CDR3 DNA reads TGCAGCGTCGGGACAGGGCTTTCCTCTGGGGCCAACGTCCTGACTTTC. Its protein product is CSVGTGLSSGANVLTF.

J is TRBJ2-1 and V is TRBV5-8; 7 bases agree with TRBD1. The germline CDR1 and CDR2 sequences are SGHTS and YDEGEE. The CDR3 consists of 16 residues. Germline trimming cut 2 bases from V and 6 bases from J; bases unmatched to any gene: 11. CDR3 sequence reads: CASSLMTGKRANEQFF. The CDR3 DNA reads TGTGCCAGCAGCTTAATGACAGGGAAAAGGGCCAATGAGCAGTTCTTC.

The V and J genes are TRBV6-5 and TRBJ1-5, with D perhaps matching TRBD1 (5 bases). Trimming stripped 0 bases from V and 1 base from J, with 7 bases between. This CDR3 has 15 residues. The germline CDR1 and CDR2 sequences are MNHEY and SVGAGI. The chain's CDR3 is CASSYSYRSNQPQHF. The CDR3 DNA sequence: TGTGCCAGCAGTTACTCCTACAGGAGCAATCAGCCCCAGCATTTT.

The chain couples TRBV19 to TRBJ1-5; the D is unclear. Trimming took 7 bases from V and 5 from J, leaving 18 bases between them. The V gene's germline CDR1 is LNHDA and CDR2 SQIVND (reference sequence). The CDR3 length is 15 residues. CDR3 in amino acids: CASISRVGVDQPQHF. In DNA, the CDR3 is TGTGCCAGTATTAGTAGGGTCGGGGTCGATCAGCCCCAGCATTTT.

V gene TRBV29-1 combines with J gene TRBJ1-1; the D is unclear. The CDR3 totals 13 residues. Germline V gene sequence: CDR1 SQVTM, CDR2 ANQGSEA. Trimming stripped 4 bases from V and 1 base from J, with 10 bases between. The CDR3 nucleotides read TGCAGCGTTGTGACGGGAACGAACACTGAAGCTTTCTTT. Translating it yields CSVVTGTNTEAFF.

This clone has a single count. The rearrangement joins TRBV7-2 to TRBJ2-1; 13 bases agree with TRBD2. This CDR3 is built from 17 residues. CDR1 SGHTA and CDR2 FQGNSA come from the germline V gene. Trimming took 4 bases from V and 10 from J; bases not matched to a gene: 13. The CDR3 coding sequence is TGTGCCAGCAGCTACCTAGTATTACTAGCGGGGGGGATAGAGCAGTTCTTC. Residues: CASSYLVLLAGGIEQFF. The full variable domain, completed using reference TRBV7-2 and TRBJ2-1, is GAGVSQSPSNKVTEKGKDVELRCDPISGHTALYWYRQSLGQGLEFLIYFQGNSAPDKSGLPSDRFSAERTGGSVSTLTIQRTQQEDSAVYLCASSYLVLLAGGIEQFFGPGTRLTVL.

The rearrangement links TRBV10-3 to TRBJ2-3, with TRBD1 identical over 7 bases. Per the germline V gene, CDR1 is ENHRY and CDR2 is SYGVKD. The CDR3 has 15 residues. The V and J ends lost 5 bases and 4 bases, in that order; junction bases with no gene match: 9. CDR3 DNA sequence: TGTGCCATCAGTATAACCGGGACAGAATCAGATACGCAGTATTTT. Translation: CAISITGTESDTQYF.

The V call is TRBV7-8, the J call TRBJ2-7; the match to TRBD1 covers 8 bases. CDR1 is SGHVS, CDR2 FQNEAQ, per germline. Germline trimming cut 5 bases from V and 1 base from J; bases unmatched to any gene: 7. CDR3 size: 15 residues. In DNA, the CDR3 is TGTGCCAGCAGCCTCGGGACAGGAGCATCCTACGAGCAGTACTTC. The encoded protein is CASSLGTGASYEQYF.

The chain recombines TRBV7-2 with TRBJ1-5; tentative D call: TRBD1 (6 bases). Looked up from germline, CDR1 is SGHTA and CDR2 is FQGNSA. The CDR3 extends over 15 amino acids. Trimming left V 0 bases short and J 4 bases short, with 10 bases between. CDR3 nucleotides: TGTGCCAGCAGCTTAGCGACAGGACTGAATCAGCCCCAGCATTTT. Protein sequence: CASSLATGLNQPQHF.

The genes are TRBV19 and TRBJ2-2; D perhaps matches TRBD1 (5 bases). The CDR3 contains 16 residues. Per the germline V gene, CDR1 is LNHDA and CDR2 is SQIVND (reference sequence). Trimming shortened V by 2 bases and J by 3 bases, and 13 bases separated the two germline ends. The chain's CDR3 is CASSIKAGIDTGELFF. The CDR3 DNA reads as TGTGCCAGTAGTATAAAGGCAGGGATCGACACCGGGGAGCTGTTTTTT.

The chain uses TRBV7-8 and TRBJ2-7, with 10 bases aligning to TRBD2. With 5 bases clipped from V and 6 bases from J, the junction kept 7 bases outside the gene matches. The CDR3 has 14 residues. Germline V gene sequence: CDR1 SGHVS, CDR2 FQNEAQ. The CDR3, as DNA: TGTGCCAGCAGCCATACTAGCGGGACGGGCGAGCAGTACTTC. It yields the protein CASSHTSGTGEQYF.

This rearrangement joins TRBV11-2 to TRBJ1-2, with D tentatively TRBD1 (6 bases). Germline V gives CDR1 SGHAT, CDR2 FQNNGV. V dropped 5 bases and J dropped 8 bases, with 15 bases sitting between them. The CDR3 length is 13 residues. The CDR3 coding sequence is TGTGCCAGCAGCGGTCAGGGGCTCGGGGGCTACACCTTC. Residues: CASSGQGLGGYTF.

The chain uses TRBV3-1 (or the pseudogene TRBV3-2) and TRBJ2-7; D is undetermined. The CDR3 covers 12 residues. Per the germline V gene, CDR1 is LGHDT and CDR2 is YNNKEL (reference sequence). V was pared by 1 base and J by 3 bases, with 4 bases between. Here the CDR3 reads CASSQANYEQYF. The CDR3, as DNA: TGTGCCAGCAGCCAAGCCAACTACGAGCAGTACTTC.

The chain employs TRBV5-1 and TRBJ2-7, with TRBD2 matching 8 bases. The CDR3 is 16 amino acids. Germline V gene data show CDR1 as SGHRS and CDR2 as YFSETQ. V dropped 6 bases and J dropped 6; count of bases not matched to a gene: 17. CDR3 sequence reads: CASTPGASAGRGEQYF. CDR3 nucleotide sequence: TGCGCCAGCACTCCCGGGGCTAGCGCCGGGAGGGGCGAGCAGTACTTC.

V is TRBV7-8 and J is TRBJ1-2; 7 bases agree with TRBD1. This CDR3 has 15 residues. Germline V gene sequence: CDR1 SGHVS, CDR2 FQNEAQ. V lost 2 bases and J lost 4; bases outside the gene matches: 7. The CDR3 is CASSLKAQGTYGYTF. As DNA, the CDR3 is TGTGCCAGCAGCTTAAAGGCACAGGGGACCTATGGCTACACCTTC.

There are a few counts of this clone. This chain connects TRBV6-1 to TRBJ2-7, with 7 bases that match TRBD1. CDR1 and CDR2 (germline): MNHNS, SASEGT. The CDR3 has 20 amino acids. The ends lost 4 bases at V and 1 base at J; junction bases unmatched: 22. CDR3 DNA: TGTGCCAGCAGTGGAAAGACTATGACAGGGACCTCCCTATCTTCCTACGAGCAGTACTTC. Its translation is CASSGKTMTGTSLSSYEQYF.

This sequence joins TRBV6-5 and TRBJ2-7, with 12 bases fitting TRBD2. J gave up 6 bases and V 6 bases, and 9 bases lay outside the gene matches. CDR1 is MNHEY and CDR2 is SVGAGI in the germline V gene. CDR3 length equals 15 residues. The CDR3 coding sequence is TGTGCCAGCAGAAGTACTAGCGGGAGGCGGGGCGAGCAGTACTTC. Protein: CASRSTSGRRGEQYF.

The rearrangement links TRBV5-1 to TRBJ2-2; a possible D gene is TRBD1 (5 bases). The germline V gene encodes CDR1 SGHRS and CDR2 YFSETQ. This CDR3 has 14 residues. V lost 5 bases, J lost 0 bases, and 8 bases lay in between. The CDR3 region is CASSAGSNTGELFF. CDR3 bases: TGCGCCAGCAGTGCAGGGTCGAACACCGGGGAGCTGTTTTTT.

The chain couples TRBV4-1 to TRBJ2-2; unclear D gene. Deletions cut 1 base from V and 1 base from J, with 10 bases between. The CDR3 totals 16 residues. CDR1 is MGHRA and CDR2 is YSYEKL in the germline V gene. In DNA, the CDR3 is TGCGCCAGCAGCCAAGCGGCAGGAAAGAACACCGGGGAGCTGTTTTTT. The encoded protein is CASSQAAGKNTGELFF.

This clone was seen a few times. The rearrangement links TRBV5-1 to TRBJ1-1, with D perhaps TRBD1 (5 bases). The germline V and J ends were trimmed by 4 bases and 3 bases, with 16 bases remaining between them. CDR1 is SGHRS and CDR2 is YFSETQ in the germline V gene. The CDR3 covers 15 residues. The CDR3 is CASSLVTGGDTEAFF. For the CDR3, the DNA is TGCGCCAGCAGCCTAGTTACCGGGGGGGACACTGAAGCTTTCTTT.

CDR3 amino acids: CASRDTGAYEQYF. Here the CDR3 DNA reads TGTGCCAGCAGAGATACAGGGGCCTACGAGCAGTACTTC. The chain is built from TRBV28 and TRBJ2-7, with 7 bases aligning to TRBD1. The ends lost 6 bases at V and 2 bases at J; junction bases unmatched: 4. The CDR3 is 13 amino acids. Germline CDR1 and CDR2: MDHEN and SYDVKM. Looking up the rest from reference TRBV28 and TRBJ2-7 gives the full variable domain: DVKVTQSSRYLVKRTGEKVFLECVQDMDHENMFWYRQDPGLGLRLIYFSYDVKMKEKGDIPEGYSVSREKKERFSLILESASTNQTSMYLCASRDTGAYEQYFGPGTRLTVT.

Only a few counts were recorded for this clone. This sequence joins TRBV4-2 and TRBJ1-1; perhaps TRBD1 as D (5 bases). The CDR3 covers 17 residues. V dropped 4 bases and J dropped 3 bases, with 21 bases sitting between them. Germline lookup yields CDR1 LGHNA and CDR2 YNFKEQ. DNA for the CDR3: TGTGCCAGCAGCCTTGGTATAATTGGGGCCCAATACACTGAAGCTTTCTTT. Protein: CASSLGIIGAQYTEAFF.

The chain uses TRBV15 and TRBJ1-2; TRBD1 might be the D (5 bases). The CDR3 is 17 residues long. Germline assignment: CDR1 LNHNV and CDR2 YYDKDF (reference sequence). Trimming took 0 bases from V and 6 from J, leaving 20 bases between them. CDR3 DNA: TGTGCCACCAGCAGAGATAGAAGCAGGGTGATTCTTCATGGCTACACCTTC. This gives the protein CATSRDRSRVILHGYTF.